The 2 T cell receptor beta chains listed next were all sequenced from one sample in a study of vaccination and CD4 T cells after COVID-19 (dated by TCRdb to between 2021 and 2023). The receptor library was made with PCR. For sequencing, an Illumina iSeq 100 was employed. TCR sequencing of DNA from cultured CD4+ T cells used the Oncomine TCR Beta short-read assay at the Johns Hopkins FTIC core. TCRdb trimmed the raw reads at Q25, called clones with MiXCR and kept productive beta chains. Every distinct CDR3 protein forms one entry, paired with its most common genes and DNA. This sample lists nearly 15,000 distinct CDR3 sequences; more than 65% were detected once. In total, the top ten clones hold 8% to 10% of the sample. The sample's treatment or condition label is to be understood as: approximately 11-day PBMC culture with coronavirus spike peptide pools or control peptides (ViraFEST assay). No cognate antigen is known for these TCRs.

This sample comprised CD4+ T cells from blood, cultured in vitro, obtained after SARS-CoV-2 vaccination. All receptors derive from a human donor who received a COVID-19 vaccine.

The J gene is TRBJ2-4, the V gene TRBV19; TRBD1 matches at 8 bases. Germline values: CDR1 LNHDA, CDR2 SQIVND (reference sequence). V dropped 1 base and J dropped 2; count of bases not matched to a gene: 4. The CDR3 loop spans 16 amino acids. CDR3 region: CASSIVYRGSKNIQYF. The CDR3 bases are TGTGCCAGTAGTATAGTTTACAGGGGGTCCAAAAACATTCAGTACTTC.

Worth noting for this clonotype: The junction shows a germline mismatch at one end, possibly a read error. The V call is TRBV6-5, the J call TRBJ2-2, with TRBD1 matching over 9 bases. Germline-derived CDR1 and CDR2 are MNHEY and SVGAGI. The CDR3 runs to 16 residues. The CDR3 coding sequence is TGTGCCAGCAATTACCACCGACAGGGGGGCACCGGGGAGCTGTTTTTT. Encoded protein: CASNYHRQGGTGELFF.